These 5 T cell receptor beta chains share one sample of origin, sequenced in a study of T cell responses to AZD1222 COVID-19 vaccine. The protocol was immunoSEQ multiplex PCR, while the TCRdb copy is restricted to in-frame clones and leaves out a portion. The sample lists 95,000 to 150,000 clones, 92% occurring once. The sample was peripheral blood, taken on day 0 of AZD1222 vaccination. These receptors were taken from an adult in good health.

This rearrangement joins TRBV10-2 to TRBJ2-3, with 10 bases aligning to TRBD2. The V gene end was trimmed by 0 bases and the J gene end by 4 bases; junction bases not matched to a gene: 4. There are 16 residues in the CDR3. Looked up from germline, CDR1 is WSHSY and CDR2 is SAAADI. The CDR3 DNA reads TGCGCCAGCAGTGAGTCAGCGGGAGGGCCGCCAGATACGCAGTATTTT. It yields the protein CASSESAGGPPDTQYF.

V usage is TRBV9 and J usage is TRBJ2-3; 15 nucleotides align to TRBD2. The CDR3 spans 20 residues. The junction had 13 bases not matched to a gene; V was cut back by 4 bases and J by 1 base. Germline lookup yields CDR1 SGDLS and CDR2 YYNGEE. CDR3 in amino acids: CASSSPGPGLAGGGTDTQYF. The DNA of the CDR3 is TGTGCCAGCAGCTCCCCCGGGCCGGGACTAGCGGGGGGTGGCACAGATACGCAGTATTTT.

This chain links TRBV6-6 with TRBJ2-3; D might be TRBD1 or TRBD2, each matching 7 bases. V was pared by 6 bases and J by 0 bases, with 16 bases between. CDR3 length: 16 residues. The germline V gene encodes CDR1 MNHNY and CDR2 SVGAGI (reference sequence). CDR3 sequence (DNA): TGTGCCAGCAGCCTGGGAGGGGGCCTAAGCACAGATACGCAGTATTTT. Translation: CASSLGGGLSTDTQYF.

The chain employs TRBV13 and TRBJ1-1, with D uncertain. Germline CDR1 and CDR2: PRHDT and FYEKMQ (reference sequence). The CDR3 contains 14 residues. Trimming cost V 3 bases and J 4 bases, with 12 bases left between them. The CDR3 region has the DNA TGTGCCAGCAGCTTCAGGACTTTCGGCACTGAAGCTTTCTTT. Protein product: CASSFRTFGTEAFF.

For this clone: The same CDR3 is also encoded by other DNA sequences in this sample. The chain uses TRBV6-1 and TRBJ1-5; 7 nucleotides agree with TRBD1. The CDR3 spans 14 residues. CDR1 and CDR2 from the germline V gene are MNHNS and SASEGT. The J segment lost 5 bases and the V segment lost 1 base, leaving 2 bases of the junction unmatched. CDR3 coding DNA: TGTGCCAGCAGTGAAGGGAGGGGGCATCAGCCCCAGCATTTT. This encodes CASSEGRGHQPQHF.